Each of the 13 T cell receptor beta chains below was sequenced from the same sample in a study of blood T cell repertoires in COVID-19. Some clones are missing from TCRdb's copy, which holds only in-frame ones; the method was immunoSEQ multiplex PCR. The data hold tens of thousands of clones, with 75% to 85% observed a single time. Input material: peripheral blood. The receptor source for this set is a man in his 70s with active COVID-19.

The chain joins TRBV19 to TRBJ1-5, with 8 positions matching TRBD1. CDR1 LNHDA and CDR2 SQIVND come from the germline V gene (reference sequence). The CDR3 extends over 15 amino acids. V gave up 9 bases and J gave up 0 bases; unmatched junction bases: 7. This CDR3 is CASARTGISNQPQHF. CDR3 nucleotides: TGTGCCAGCGCTAGGACAGGGATTAGCAATCAGCCCCAGCATTTT.

The rearrangement links TRBV23-1 to TRBJ2-7, with 7 bases identical to TRBD1. TRBV23-1 qualifies as an ORF whose function is uncertain. The CDR3 is 18 residues long. The trim removed 3 bases at V and 6 bases at J, leaving 20 bases unmatched. The DNA for the CDR3 is TGCGCCAGCAGTCACCCACCGATAGACAGGGCCCCGGTCTCCGAGCAGTACTTC. Its protein is CASSHPPIDRAPVSEQYF.

This rearrangement joins TRBV5-6 to TRBJ1-2; 7 bases are shared with TRBD1. The V and J ends lost 0 bases and 7 bases, in that order; junction bases with no gene match: 6. Germline V gene data show CDR1 as SGHDT and CDR2 as YYEEEE. The CDR3 is 14 amino acids. CDR3 in amino acids: CASSLGTGDGGYTF. CDR3 bases: TGTGCCAGCAGCTTGGGCACAGGGGATGGTGGCTACACCTTC.

The CDR3 sequence: CASSEYSGGTQETQYF. The CDR3 DNA sequence: TGTGCCAGCAGCGAGTATAGCGGGGGGACCCAAGAGACCCAGTACTTC. V usage is TRBV9 and J usage is TRBJ2-5; 10 bases agree with TRBD2. V lost 3 bases and J lost 1; bases outside the gene matches: 6. The CDR3 length is 16 residues. From germline, CDR1 is SGDLS and CDR2 YYNGEE. Supplemented by reference TRBV9 and TRBJ2-5, the full variable domain reads DSGVTQTPKHLITATGQRVTLRCSPRSGDLSVYWYQQSLDQGLQFLIQYYNGEERAKGNILERFSAQQFPDLHSELNLSSLELGDSALYFCASSEYSGGTQETQYFGPGTRLLVL.

The chain joins TRBV10-3 to TRBJ1-6, with D maybe TRBD1 (6 bases). V was clipped by 4 bases and J by 10 bases, with 11 bases between them. CDR3 length: 13 residues. CDR1 is ENHRY, CDR2 SYGVKD, per germline. The CDR3: CAISVQGSSPLHF. CDR3 bases: TGTGCCATCAGTGTGCAGGGGAGCTCACCCCTCCACTTT.

The CDR3 spells CASSPTSNTGTEAFF. As DNA, the CDR3 is TGTGCCAGCAGCCCTACCTCAAATACGGGGACTGAAGCTTTCTTT. The V and J genes are TRBV28 and TRBJ1-1; unclear D gene. Trimming cost V 6 bases and J 5 bases, with 19 bases left between them. Germline V gives CDR1 MDHEN, CDR2 SYDVKM. The CDR3 spans 15 residues.

The chain uses TRBV11-3 and TRBJ2-2; 12 positions match TRBD2. Trimming cost V 1 base and J 4 bases; bases outside gene matches: 7. Germline V gene data show CDR1 as SGHNT and CDR2 as YENEEA. The CDR3 contains 18 residues. Here the CDR3 reads CASSLGSLAGGSTGELFF. CDR3 sequence (DNA): TGTGCCAGCAGCTTAGGTTCCCTAGCGGGAGGGAGCACCGGGGAGCTGTTTTTT.

This chain joins TRBV2 and TRBJ2-7, with 11 bases aligning to TRBD1. The CDR3 sequence is 18 residues long. Germline V gives CDR1 SNHLY, CDR2 FYNNEI. The ends lost 1 base at V and 3 bases at J; junction bases unmatched: 11. CDR3 nucleotide sequence: TGTGCCAGCAGTGAAGATCCGGGACAGGGGGGTGTTTTCTACGAGCAGTACTTC. Its protein product is CASSEDPGQGGVFYEQYF.

Within the sample, this clone is large (0.1 to 1%). This chain uses TRBV15 with TRBJ2-1, with 9 positions matching TRBD1. CDR1 is LNHNV, CDR2 YYDKDF, per germline (reference sequence). V was pared by 6 bases and J by 8 bases, with 8 bases of the junction left unmatched. CDR3 size: 14 residues. This chain's CDR3 is CATRDGTGLDEQFF. Written as DNA, the CDR3 is TGTGCCACCAGAGACGGGACAGGGTTAGATGAGCAGTTCTTC.

The chain is built from TRBV5-1 and TRBJ2-7; 7 positions agree with TRBD1. V dropped 3 bases and J dropped 6; count of bases not matched to a gene: 3. This CDR3 region has 12 residues. In germline, CDR1 is SGHRS, CDR2 YFSETQ. The CDR3 region has the DNA TGCGCCAGCAGCTCGACAGGGCGCGAGCAGTACTTC. It is translated as CASSSTGREQYF.

Worth noting for this clone: The junction shows a germline mismatch at one end, possibly a read error. This sequence joins TRBV6-5 and TRBJ1-2; the D is unclear. From germline, CDR1 is MNHEY and CDR2 SVGAGI. The CDR3 is 13 residues long. The DNA for the CDR3 is TGTGCCAGCAGCACGTACACCTCTCCACTATCTCGCTTC. It is translated as CASSTYTSPLSRF.

V gene TRBV20-1 combines with J gene TRBJ1-6; unclear D gene. The CDR3 covers 15 residues. Germline CDR1 DFQATT, CDR2 SNEGSKA (reference sequence). V was pared by 3 bases and J by 3 bases, with 12 bases between. Here the CDR3 DNA reads TGCAGTGCTAGTCGGCCCGCGGTCTATAATTCACCCCTCCACTTT. Amino acid sequence: CSASRPAVYNSPLHF.

V and J are TRBV9 and TRBJ2-7; D might be TRBD2 (6 bases). Per germline, CDR1 SGDLS and CDR2 YYNGEE. The CDR3 is 16 amino acids. Trimming took off 2 bases at V and 0 bases at J, with 15 bases between the two ends. CDR3 protein: CASSVGGSLASYEQYF. The CDR3 nucleotides read TGTGCCAGCAGCGTTGGGGGGTCCCTTGCCTCCTACGAGCAGTACTTC.